The 27 T cell receptor beta chains listed next were all sequenced from one sample in a study of blood T cell repertoires in COVID-19. Method: immunoSEQ multiplex PCR; TCRdb's copy keeps in-frame clones and lacks some. The sample consists of about 160,000 clones, roughly 78% of them appearing once. Material for sequencing was peripheral blood. All receptors come from a woman aged 60-70 years with COVID-19, enrolled during active disease.

This clone is a singleton in its sample. J is TRBJ1-5 and V is TRBV7-2; 7 bases are shared with TRBD1. This CDR3 is 14 amino acids long. Trimming removed 1 base from V and 9 bases from J; junction bases left unmatched: 6. In germline, CDR1 is SGHTA, CDR2 FQGNSA. For the CDR3, the DNA is TGTGCCAGCAGCTTAGGACAGGGCGGCGTGCCCCAGCATTTT. It is translated as CASSLGQGGVPQHF.

The chain has TRBV5-1 and TRBJ2-2; D might be TRBD2 (6 bases). V was pared by 1 base and J by 3 bases, with 16 bases between. This CDR3 has 17 residues. Germline lookup yields CDR1 SGHRS and CDR2 YFSETQ. CDR3 residues: CASSLSPRDFDTGELFF. The CDR3 DNA sequence: TGCGCCAGCAGCTTGAGCCCCCGGGACTTCGACACCGGGGAGCTGTTTTTT.

The V gene is TRBV6-4, the J gene TRBJ2-3; D is unclear. With 3 bases removed from V and 7 bases from J, the gap between germline ends came to 11 bases. The CDR3 is 13 residues long. Germline CDR1 MRHNA, CDR2 SNTAGT. CDR3 DNA: TGTGCCAGCAGTGAAGGCCGAGGAAATACGCAGTATTTT. Translation: CASSEGRGNTQYF.

The DNA of the CDR3 is TGTGCCAGCTCACCAGAGGGACAGCGGAATGAAAAACTGTTTTTT. Translation: CASSPEGQRNEKLFF. The genes are TRBV18 and TRBJ1-4, with 7 nucleotides matching TRBD1. Germline V CDR1 and CDR2: KGHSH, LQKENI. The CDR3 runs 15 residues. V lost 2 bases, J lost 5 bases, and 5 bases stayed unmatched.

The chain joins TRBV6-1 to TRBJ1-1; 8 bases align to TRBD1. V lost 9 bases, J lost 2 bases, and 5 bases stayed unmatched. CDR3 length: 13 residues. The germline V gene encodes CDR1 MNHNS and CDR2 SASEGT. The DNA of the CDR3 is TGTGCCAGTAGCGACAGGGGCAACACTGAAGCTTTCTTT. This encodes CASSDRGNTEAFF.

This clone has a handful of counts. The chain employs TRBV7-2 and TRBJ2-6, with D unclear. Germline values: CDR1 SGHTA, CDR2 FQGNSA. V gave up 5 bases and J gave up 1 base, with 12 bases separating them. CDR3 length: 16 amino acids. CDR3 bases: TGTGCCAGCAGCCCTAATGGGCCATCTGGGGCCAACGTCCTGACTTTC. It encodes CASSPNGPSGANVLTF.

This chain links TRBV5-1 with TRBJ2-1, with no clear D. With 4 bases removed from V and 6 bases from J, the gap between germline ends came to 14 bases. The CDR3 loop spans 14 amino acids. Germline V gene lookup returns CDR1 SGHRS and CDR2 YFSETQ. The CDR3 is CASSPLVGVNEQFF. The CDR3 coding sequence is TGCGCCAGCAGCCCGCTAGTAGGTGTCAATGAGCAGTTCTTC.

The chain employs TRBV1 and TRBJ2-3; the D call in the table, TRBD2, was not verified against the DNA. TRBV1 is deemed a pseudogene. There are 16 residues in the CDR3. CDR3: CTSNPQRESRTDTQYF. The CDR3 DNA is TGCACCAGCAACCCTCAGCGGGAGTCCCGCACAGATACGCAGTATTTT.

V is TRBV28 and J is TRBJ2-5; 10 nucleotides line up with TRBD1. This CDR3 is built from 15 residues. CDR1 MDHEN and CDR2 SYDVKM come from the germline V gene. V shed 1 base and J 5 bases; nucleotides not matched to a gene: 4. The CDR3 sequence: CASSLSRGQGETQYF. As DNA, the CDR3 is TGTGCCAGCAGTTTATCGAGGGGACAGGGGGAGACCCAGTACTTC.

The chain is built from TRBV6-6 and TRBJ2-7, with unresolved D. The length of the CDR3 is 14 residues. Germline lookup yields CDR1 MNHNY and CDR2 SVGAGI (reference sequence). Trimming stripped 2 bases from V and 3 bases from J, with 11 bases between. DNA for the CDR3: TGTGCCAGCAGTTACACCCCCAGACTCTACGAGCAGTACTTC. Encoded protein: CASSYTPRLYEQYF.

The V call is TRBV4-3, the J call TRBJ2-2; D gene unclear. The CDR3 is 16 amino acids. V was trimmed by 0 bases and J by 6 bases, leaving 14 bases between them. The germline V gene encodes CDR1 LGHNA and CDR2 YSLEER. CDR3: CASSQDGRFSAGELFF. The CDR3 DNA sequence: TGCGCCAGCAGCCAAGATGGCAGGTTTAGTGCCGGGGAGCTGTTTTTT.

This sequence joins TRBV7-9 and TRBJ2-7, with a tentative D call TRBD1 (6 bases). Germline-derived CDR1 and CDR2 are SEHNR and FQNEAQ (reference sequence). There are 14 residues in the CDR3. The V and J ends lost 3 bases and 2 bases respectively, with 11 bases between them. The CDR3 DNA reads as TGTGCCAGCAGCTTTTCGACAGGCCCCTACGAGCAGTACGTC. Translating it yields CASSFSTGPYEQYV.

The gene calls are TRBV9 and TRBJ2-2, with D possibly TRBD2 on 6 matching bases. Germline V gene data show CDR1 as SGDLS and CDR2 as YYNGEE. The CDR3 totals 16 residues. Trimming removed 0 bases from V and 5 bases from J, with 14 bases in between. The CDR3 region has the DNA TGTGCCAGCAGCGTAGGAACCAGCGGGTCGACCGGGGAGCTGTTTTTT. Translating gives CASSVGTSGSTGELFF.

This chain connects TRBV27 to TRBJ2-6, with D possibly matching TRBD1 (5 bases). With 8 bases removed from V and 4 bases from J, the gap between germline ends came to 18 bases. The CDR3 extends over 16 amino acids. CDR1 and CDR2 (germline): MNHEY, SMNVEV (reference sequence). For the CDR3, the DNA is TGTGCCAGCCGCCCAAAGCAGGGTTACGGGGCCAACGTCCTGACTTTC. This gives the protein CASRPKQGYGANVLTF. Looking up the rest from reference TRBV27 and TRBJ2-6 gives the full variable domain: EAQVTQNPRYLITVTGKKLTVTCSQNMNHEYMSWYRQDPGLGLRQIYYSMNVEVTDKGDVPEGYKVSRKEKRNFPLILESPSPNQTSLYFCASRPKQGYGANVLTFGAGSRLTVL.

This chain uses TRBV5-1 with TRBJ2-7; 7 positions match TRBD1. Germline V gives CDR1 SGHRS, CDR2 YFSETQ. V shed 5 bases, J shed 6 bases, and the junction held 5 bases outside the gene matches. The CDR3 length is 12 residues. CDR3: CASRNTGVEQYF. The CDR3 region has the DNA TGCGCCAGCAGAAACACAGGGGTCGAGCAGTACTTC.

J is TRBJ2-6 and V is TRBV7-3; 9 nucleotides agree with TRBD1. There are 22 residues in the CDR3. In germline, CDR1 is SGHTA, CDR2 FQGTGA. The V gene end was trimmed by 2 bases and the J gene end by 4 bases; junction bases not matched to a gene: 21. The CDR3 DNA reads TGTGCCAGCAGCTTATTTGGCCTTCAGCTTGGGACAGGGCCCCCAGGGGCCAACGTCCTGACTTTC. Translating it yields CASSLFGLQLGTGPPGANVLTF.

The rearrangement links TRBV5-1 to TRBJ2-7; 7 nucleotides align to TRBD1. The germline V gene has CDR1 SGHRS and CDR2 YFSETQ. V dropped 0 bases and J dropped 7; count of bases not matched to a gene: 7. The CDR3 is 14 residues long. For the CDR3, the DNA is TGCGCCAGCAGCTTGGGACAGGGAATATCGGAGCAGTACTTC. As protein: CASSLGQGISEQYF.

The chain couples TRBV28 to TRBJ2-5, with 10 bases that match TRBD1. This CDR3 has 17 amino acids. With 3 bases clipped from V and 5 bases from J, the junction kept 12 bases outside the gene matches. Germline CDR1 is MDHEN and CDR2 is SYDVKM. The CDR3 region is CASSFLPRQGARETQYF. CDR3 DNA sequence: TGTGCCAGCAGTTTTTTACCCAGACAGGGGGCGAGGGAGACCCAGTACTTC.

The V gene is TRBV3-1 (or the pseudogene TRBV3-2), the J gene TRBJ2-2, with 10 nucleotides matching TRBD1. V dropped 4 bases and J dropped 7; count of bases not matched to a gene: 15. Germline assignment: CDR1 LGHDT and CDR2 YNNKEL (reference sequence). This CDR3 is built from 18 residues. CDR3: CASSLLPPGQGRYGELFF. In nucleotides, the CDR3 is TGTGCCAGCAGCCTCCTCCCCCCGGGACAGGGGAGGTACGGGGAGCTGTTTTTT.

A single count supports this clone. The rearrangement joins TRBV3-1 (or the pseudogene TRBV3-2) to TRBJ2-5; maybe TRBD2 (5 bases). Per germline, CDR1 LGHDT and CDR2 YNNKEL (reference sequence). The CDR3 length is 16 residues. V lost 3 bases, J lost 4 bases, and 18 bases lay in between. CDR3 region: CASSQKPLAWGETQYF. The CDR3 region has the DNA TGTGCCAGCAGCCAGAAGCCCCTAGCTTGGGGAGAGACCCAGTACTTC.

The CDR3 protein is CASTTGRDRGEEMNGYTF. In DNA form, the CDR3 reads TGTGCCAGCACCACTGGCCGGGACAGGGGCGAAGAAATGAATGGCTACACCTTC. V usage is TRBV28 and J usage is TRBJ1-2, with TRBD1 identical over 10 bases. V lost 7 bases, J lost 6 bases, and 20 bases stayed unmatched. The CDR3 covers 18 residues. CDR1 and CDR2 (germline): MDHEN, SYDVKM.

For the CDR3, the DNA is TGTGCCAGCAGATACCGTATCGCGGGAGAGCCACGAGACTACAATGAGCAGTTCTTC. Translating gives CASRYRIAGEPRDYNEQFF. The chain links TRBV6-2 or TRBV6-3 to TRBJ2-1; TRBD2 matches 7 bases. Germline CDR1 reads MNHEY; CDR2 reads SVGEGT. The V segment lost 6 bases and the J segment 3 bases; nucleotides outside the gene matches: 20. This CDR3 is built from 19 residues.

The V and J genes are TRBV19 and TRBJ1-4, with 7 bases lining up with TRBD1. CDR1 LNHDA and CDR2 SQIVND come from the germline V gene (reference sequence). V shed 5 bases and J 8 bases; nucleotides not matched to a gene: 8. This CDR3 comprises 14 residues. The chain's CDR3 is CASSQQGTEEKLFF. The CDR3 DNA sequence: TGTGCCAGTAGTCAACAGGGGACGGAAGAAAAACTGTTTTTT.

This clone has only a few counts. V gene TRBV4-3 combines with J gene TRBJ2-1; TRBD2 aligns across 9 bases. Germline V gene lookup returns CDR1 LGHNA and CDR2 YSLEER. The CDR3 sequence is 16 residues long. J was trimmed by 8 bases and V by 0 bases; bases with no gene match: 8. The CDR3 region has the DNA TGCGCCAGCAGCCAAGATGTGAGGCGGGAGGGCTATGAGCAGTTCTTC. Amino acids: CASSQDVRREGYEQFF.

The gene calls are TRBV6-2 or TRBV6-3 and TRBJ1-1; 9 nucleotides line up with TRBD1. V lost 2 bases, J lost 1 base, and 8 bases stayed unmatched. CDR1 MNHEY and CDR2 SVGEGT come from the germline V gene. CDR3 length equals 17 residues. The CDR3: CASSYLTGTGWNTEAFF. For the CDR3, the DNA is TGTGCCAGCAGTTACCTAACCGGGACAGGGTGGAACACTGAAGCTTTCTTT.

The chain joins TRBV4-3 to TRBJ2-3; TRBD1 matches at 8 bases. CDR3 length: 15 amino acids. The V segment lost 4 bases and the J segment 5 bases; nucleotides outside the gene matches: 8. Germline loops: CDR1 LGHNA, CDR2 YSLEER. The CDR3 region has the DNA TGCGCCAGCAGCCTCGCGCAGGGGGCCGGAGATACGCAGTATTTT. Translation gives CASSLAQGAGDTQYF.

Written as DNA, the CDR3 is TGTGCCAGCAGCTTCCCCGACTCGTCGACCCAGTACTTC. It is translated as CASSFPDSSTQYF. This sequence joins TRBV7-9 and TRBJ2-5, with no clear D. Germline V CDR1 and CDR2: SEHNR, FQNEAQ (reference sequence). V gave up 3 bases and J gave up 7 bases, with 12 bases separating them. The CDR3 is 13 residues long.